The 32 T cell receptor beta chains below were found in one sample sequenced in a study of T cell changes during pregnancy in multiple sclerosis. Clones were read by immunoSEQ multiplex PCR, and TCRdb kept only the in-frame ones, dropping some. This sample has 30,000 to 35,000 clones; 90% occur once, and the top ten carry around 10%. The specimen was CD8+ T cells from peripheral blood mononuclear cells, collected before pregnancy. These receptors were collected from a female donor with multiple sclerosis, enrolled in a pregnancy study.

This rearrangement joins TRBV5-1 to TRBJ2-1; 10 bases match TRBD1. The CDR3 consists of 16 residues. The ends lost 4 bases at V and 7 bases at J; junction bases unmatched: 11. The V gene's germline CDR1 is SGHRS and CDR2 YFSETQ. CDR3: CASSLKPGQGRNEQFF. CDR3 DNA: TGCGCCAGCAGCCTAAAACCGGGACAGGGGCGAAATGAGCAGTTCTTC.

J is TRBJ2-1 and V is TRBV27; 8 bases fit TRBD2. The V and J ends lost 4 bases and 4 bases, in that order; junction bases with no gene match: 6. The CDR3 has 15 residues. The germline gives CDR1 MNHEY, CDR2 SMNVEV (reference sequence). The CDR3 DNA is TGTGCCAGCAGTTGGGGACTAGTACCGTACAATGAGCAGTTCTTC. Translating gives CASSWGLVPYNEQFF.

The V call is TRBV7-9, the J call TRBJ1-3; possibly TRBD1 for D (5 bases). The V and J ends lost 5 bases and 3 bases respectively, with 14 bases between them. Germline V gives CDR1 SEHNR, CDR2 FQNEAQ (reference sequence). This CDR3 has 15 amino acids. The CDR3 sequence is CASSGGGGVGNTIYF. CDR3 in DNA: TGTGCCAGCAGCGGAGGCGGGGGTGTTGGAAACACCATATATTTT.

V usage is TRBV5-1 and J usage is TRBJ2-1; TRBD2 matches 13 bases. CDR1 SGHRS and CDR2 YFSETQ come from the germline V gene. This CDR3 is built from 17 residues. Losses at the gene ends were 0 bases for V and 8 bases for J; bases not matched to a gene: 8. The CDR3 bases are TGCGCCAGCAGCTTGGCTACCGGACTAGCGGGAGTCTATGAGCAGTTCTTC. It encodes CASSLATGLAGVYEQFF.

This clone was observed a single time. The V gene is TRBV7-6, the J gene TRBJ2-7; 7 nucleotides agree with TRBD2. The ends lost 1 base at V and 3 bases at J; junction bases unmatched: 6. The CDR3 spans 15 residues. Germline V gives CDR1 SGHVS, CDR2 FNYEAQ. The CDR3 DNA is TGTGCCAGCAGCTTAGAGACCGGGACTAACTACGAGCAGTACTTC. Its protein product is CASSLETGTNYEQYF.

Only one count was recorded for this clone. This chain connects TRBV7-3 to TRBJ2-7, with TRBD2 matching 11 bases. Germline trimming cut 2 bases from V and 3 bases from J; bases unmatched to any gene: 9. Germline CDR1 and CDR2: SGHTA and FQGTGA. The CDR3 contains 17 residues. The CDR3 DNA is TGTGCCAGCAGCTTACTCCCCCTAGCGGGGGGAATCTACGAGCAGTACTTC. It translates to CASSLLPLAGGIYEQYF.

This rearrangement joins TRBV5-8 to TRBJ1-6, with 9 bases aligning to TRBD1. Germline V gene lookup returns CDR1 SGHTS and CDR2 YDEGEE. The CDR3 runs to 18 residues. V gave up 3 bases and J gave up 1 base; unmatched junction bases: 8. The CDR3 DNA is TGTGCCAGCAGCTACTCAACAGGGGGCTGGTCCTATAATTCACCCCTCCACTTT. Protein product: CASSYSTGGWSYNSPLHF.

As DNA, the CDR3 is TGTGCCAGCAGCCAAGATCCTAGGGGGCATGTCTATGGCTACACCTTC. Its protein product is CASSQDPRGHVYGYTF. J is TRBJ1-2 and V is TRBV14; 7 bases are shared with TRBD1. Germline CDR1 is SGHDN and CDR2 is FVKESK. The CDR3 is 16 residues long. Germline trimming cut 0 bases from V and 4 bases from J; bases unmatched to any gene: 8.

The chain uses TRBV6-5 and TRBJ1-1; D remains unclear. The germline V gene encodes CDR1 MNHEY and CDR2 SVGAGI. The ends were cut back, 6 bases at V and 1 base at J, with 9 bases in the middle. The CDR3 totals 13 residues. CDR3 in amino acids: CASRPGWNTEAFF. The CDR3 DNA sequence: TGTGCCAGCAGACCAGGCTGGAACACTGAAGCTTTCTTT.

The chain has TRBV21-1 and TRBJ1-3; the D call in the table, TRBD1, was not verified against the DNA. TRBV21-1 constitutes a pseudogene. CDR3 length equals 14 residues. In DNA, the CDR3 is TGTGCCAGCATACTACAGGGGTACGGAAACACCATATATTTT. Encoded protein: CASILQGYGNTIYF.

This chain joins TRBV4-1 and TRBJ2-5; 8 nucleotides agree with TRBD1. V lost 4 bases and J lost 5; bases outside the gene matches: 9. Germline CDR1 MGHRA, CDR2 YSYEKL. The CDR3 sequence is 15 residues long. The CDR3 here is CASSLHTDRVETQYF. DNA for the CDR3: TGCGCCAGCAGCCTCCACACGGACAGGGTGGAGACCCAGTACTTC.

The chain uses TRBV4-1 and TRBJ1-5; unclear D gene. Trimming removed 1 base from V and 3 bases from J, with 7 bases in between. The CDR3 length is 14 residues. Germline V CDR1 and CDR2: MGHRA, YSYEKL. The CDR3 region has the DNA TGCGCCAGCAGCCAAGGGCAGTACAATCAGCCCCAGCATTTT. It is translated as CASSQGQYNQPQHF.

The chain recombines TRBV7-9 with TRBJ2-7, with TRBD1 identical over 8 bases. V shed 5 bases and J 0 bases; nucleotides not matched to a gene: 9. The length of the CDR3 is 16 residues. Germline V gene sequence: CDR1 SEHNR, CDR2 FQNEAQ (reference sequence). The CDR3 reads CASSPLGDRSSYEQYF. For the CDR3, the DNA is TGTGCCAGCAGCCCCTTGGGGGACAGGAGCTCCTACGAGCAGTACTTC.

The chain combines TRBV7-8 with TRBJ2-1; D gene uncertain. CDR1 is SGHVS, CDR2 FQNEAQ, per germline. The CDR3 is made up of 16 amino acids. Deletions cut 0 bases from V and 5 bases from J, with 14 bases between. DNA of the CDR3: TGTGCCAGCAGCTTAGCGTTGGCTAGAGCAAACAATGAGCAGTTCTTC. Encoded protein: CASSLALARANNEQFF. Drawing the rest from reference TRBV7-8 and TRBJ2-1, the complete variable domain is GAGVSQSPRYKVAKRGQDVALRCDPISGHVSLFWYQQALGQGPEFLTYFQNEAQLDKSGLPSDRFFAERPEGSVSTLKIQRTQQEDSAVYLCASSLALARANNEQFFGPGTRLTVL.

This chain joins TRBV30 and TRBJ1-2; D gene unclear. CDR1 and CDR2 from the germline V gene are GTSNPN and SVGIG (reference sequence). This CDR3 has 13 amino acids. V was clipped by 8 bases and J by 5 bases, with 18 bases between them. In nucleotides, the CDR3 is TGTGCCCTACCCGAAGAGGCCAATTATGGCTACACCTTC. This translates into CALPEEANYGYTF.

The chain recombines TRBV4-3 with TRBJ1-2; weak D call: TRBD1 (6 bases). This CDR3 spans 13 amino acids. Trimming removed 0 bases at V and 8 bases at J, with 10 bases between. Germline V lookup: CDR1 LGHNA, CDR2 YSLEER. The CDR3 DNA is TGCGCCAGCAGCCAAGAGGGGGCATGGGGCTACACCTTC. Its protein is CASSQEGAWGYTF.

This clone has only a few counts. This chain connects TRBV6-4 to TRBJ2-2; D might be TRBD2 (6 bases). Germline V gene data show CDR1 as MRHNA and CDR2 as SNTAGT. This CDR3 spans 14 amino acids. V dropped 5 bases and J dropped 5 bases, with 12 bases sitting between them. The CDR3 loop reads CASSRGSETGELFF. In nucleotides, the CDR3 is TGTGCCAGCAGTCGGGGGTCGGAGACCGGGGAGCTGTTTTTT.

CDR3 bases: TGTGCCAGCAGTTTGGGGCAGGGGGCATGGACTGAAGCTTTCTTT. This gives the protein CASSLGQGAWTEAFF. The chain is built from TRBV27 and TRBJ1-1; 8 nucleotides align to TRBD1. The CDR3 totals 15 residues. Germline V gene sequence: CDR1 MNHEY, CDR2 SMNVEV (reference sequence). Trimming cost V 3 bases and J 5 bases; bases outside gene matches: 8.

This clone came up once. The CDR3 loop is CASTPGGDSNEQFF. CDR3 sequence (DNA): TGTGCCAGCACCCCCGGGGGGGACTCTAATGAGCAGTTCTTC. The rearrangement links TRBV6-4 to TRBJ2-1, with 8 positions matching TRBD2. With 7 bases clipped from V and 7 bases from J, the junction kept 9 bases outside the gene matches. CDR1 is MRHNA and CDR2 is SNTAGT in the germline V gene. CDR3 size: 14 residues.

The chain couples TRBV27 to TRBJ2-7; D perhaps matches TRBD2 (5 bases). CDR1 is MNHEY and CDR2 is SMNVEV in the germline V gene (reference sequence). V was clipped by 6 bases and J by 2 bases, with 8 bases between them. The CDR3 has 12 residues. The CDR3 bases are TGTGCCAGCAGGCTGGGAGCCTACGAGCAGTACTTC. Its translation is CASRLGAYEQYF.

The CDR3 DNA reads as TGTGCCAGCAGCTTAGCGGGGCTAAGAAAAGGCTACGAGCAGTACTTC. Protein: CASSLAGLRKGYEQYF. The chain links TRBV7-2 to TRBJ2-7, with D maybe TRBD1 (5 bases). The CDR3 contains 16 residues. Trimming cost V 0 bases and J 3 bases, with 15 bases left between them. Germline V gene sequence: CDR1 SGHTA, CDR2 FQGNSA.

The chain links TRBV30 to TRBJ2-1, with TRBD2 identical over 8 bases. The CDR3 contains 14 residues. V was pared by 1 base and J by 7 bases, with 6 bases of the junction left unmatched. Per germline, CDR1 GTSNPN and CDR2 SVGIG (reference sequence). CDR3 amino acids: CAWSGAGGWNEQFF. The CDR3 nucleotides are TGTGCCTGGAGTGGGGCGGGAGGATGGAATGAGCAGTTCTTC. The whole variable domain, remainder taken from reference TRBV30 and TRBJ2-1, is SQTIHQWPATLVQPVGSPLSLECTVEGTSNPNLYWYRQAAGRGLQLLFYSVGIGQISSEVPQNLSASRPQDRQFILSSKKLLLSDSGFYLCAWSGAGGWNEQFFGPGTRLTVL.

V is TRBV2 and J is TRBJ2-7, with TRBD1 as a possible D gene (6 bases). In germline, CDR1 is SNHLY, CDR2 FYNNEI. The CDR3 is 13 amino acids. The V and J ends lost 4 bases and 2 bases respectively, with 9 bases between them. This CDR3 is CASSVQGTYEQYF. CDR3 bases: TGTGCCAGCAGTGTTCAGGGGACCTACGAGCAGTACTTC.

This chain links TRBV19 with TRBJ1-1, with D hard to call. Germline V CDR1 and CDR2: LNHDA, SQIVND (reference sequence). V lost 4 bases and J lost 3, with 18 bases in between. The CDR3 contains 16 residues. Here the CDR3 reads CASSSLLGGIDTEAFF. DNA of the CDR3: TGTGCCAGTAGTAGCCTCCTTGGCGGAATCGACACTGAAGCTTTCTTT.

The gene calls are TRBV7-9 and TRBJ2-1; TRBD2 matches at 9 bases. V dropped 2 bases and J dropped 4; count of bases not matched to a gene: 6. Germline CDR1 and CDR2: SEHNR and FQNEAQ (reference sequence). CDR3 length: 16 amino acids. CDR3 nucleotide sequence: TGTGCCAGCAGCTTAACTAGCGGGTTGAAATACAATGAGCAGTTCTTC. This translates into CASSLTSGLKYNEQFF.

The chain carries TRBV4-3 and TRBJ2-2; 9 positions agree with TRBD2. CDR1 is LGHNA, CDR2 YSLEER, per germline. The CDR3 sequence is 20 residues long. V was pared by 0 bases and J by 7 bases, with 18 bases of the junction left unmatched. The CDR3 loop is CASSQETVLGAGGLGGELFF. The DNA of the CDR3 is TGCGCCAGCAGCCAAGAAACTGTCCTTGGGGCGGGGGGGCTGGGCGGGGAGCTGTTTTTT.

The rearrangement uses TRBV6-5 and TRBJ2-1; 7 nucleotides match TRBD1. Trimming took 0 bases from V and 4 from J; bases not matched to a gene: 6. The CDR3 has 16 amino acids. The germline CDR1 and CDR2 sequences are MNHEY and SVGAGI. In DNA form, the CDR3 reads TGTGCCAGCAGTTACTCGAACAGGGGCGTTTACAATGAGCAGTTCTTC. Its protein product is CASSYSNRGVYNEQFF.

V and J are TRBV9 and TRBJ2-7; D remains ambiguous. Trimming cost V 4 bases and J 7 bases, with 15 bases left between them. The CDR3 contains 13 residues. CDR1 and CDR2 from the germline V gene are SGDLS and YYNGEE. CDR3 bases: TGTGCCAGCAGCTCCGAGACGTTGAGGGAGCAGTACTTC. Its protein product is CASSSETLREQYF.

The DNA of the CDR3 is TGTGCCAGCAGCAACGCGACAGGGGGATTCAAAAACATTCAGTACTTC. Amino acids: CASSNATGGFKNIQYF. The V gene is TRBV11-2, the J gene TRBJ2-4; 9 bases fit TRBD1. V lost 5 bases and J lost 3; bases outside the gene matches: 8. The CDR3 runs 16 residues. The germline V gene has CDR1 SGHAT and CDR2 FQNNGV. Full variable domain (rest looked up from reference TRBV11-2 and TRBJ2-4): EAGVAQSPRYKIIEKRQSVAFWCNPISGHATLYWYQQILGQGPKLLIQFQNNGVVDDSQLPKDRFSAERLKGVDSTLKIQPAKLEDSAVYLCASSNATGGFKNIQYFGAGTRLSVL.

V and J are TRBV7-3 and TRBJ2-1, with 10 nucleotides matching TRBD2. The CDR3 is 17 residues long. J lost 3 bases, V lost 4 bases, and 9 bases had no gene match. The germline CDR1 and CDR2 sequences are SGHTA and FQGTGA. CDR3 sequence reads: CASSSLPLAGVYNEQFF. The CDR3 region has the DNA TGTGCCAGCAGCTCGCTACCTCTAGCGGGAGTCTACAATGAGCAGTTCTTC.

The gene calls are TRBV29-1 and TRBJ2-7; D is perhaps TRBD2 (7 bases). Germline V gene data show CDR1 as SQVTM and CDR2 as ANQGSEA. V was clipped by 3 bases and J by 2 bases, with 17 bases between them. This CDR3 comprises 15 residues. The CDR3 bases are TGCAGCGTTGAGTGGGGCGGGGGCTCTCCCTACGAGCAGTACTTC. Protein: CSVEWGGGSPYEQYF.

This chain links TRBV6-1 with TRBJ2-3; the match to TRBD2 covers 12 bases. Germline V gives CDR1 MNHNS, CDR2 SASEGT. Trimming removed 2 bases from V and 6 bases from J; junction bases left unmatched: 6. The CDR3 loop spans 16 amino acids. In DNA, the CDR3 is TGTGCCAGCAGTGAACCCCCTAGCGGGAGGGTGGATACGCAGTATTTT. Protein: CASSEPPSGRVDTQYF.